This T cell receptor beta chain was documented in a study of OX40 agonist ivuxolimab in advanced cancers. Context from the whole study: Ivuxolimab, which targeted the costimulatory receptor OX40 (CD134), was an agonistic, fully human IgG2 monoclonal antibody. Partial responses occurred in three dose-escalation patients: two with cutaneous melanoma and one with hepatocellular carcinoma. A male proportion of roughly 80% and a mean age of approximately 55 years, ranging from about 23 to 90, were recorded for the dose-escalation cohort. The point of sequencing TCRbeta in the periphery was to test whether ivuxolimab changed TCR sequence diversity and drove clonal T-cell expansion. The paper describes the monotherapy dose-escalation part (N = 52 patients) of the phase I trial of ivuxolimab. Prior anti-PD-1, anti-PD-L1 or anti-CTLA-4 therapy was permitted, and about 40% of dose-escalation patients had received checkpoint inhibitors. Of the roughly 50 dose-escalation patients, hepatocellular carcinoma was present in 19, melanoma in around 15, renal cell carcinoma in 9 and head and neck cancer in 9. Intravenous ivuxolimab was administered to patients every 2 weeks at six dose levels: 0.01, 0.1, 0.3, 1.5, 3 and 10 mg/kg. The investigation overall reported the following: On average, CD8+ T cells showed more expanded clones than CD4+ T cells after ivuxolimab. At doses of 0.1 to 3.0 mg/kg, clonal expansion of both CD4+ and CD8+ blood T cells was observed from baseline to week 6. Which antigens the clonally expanded peripheral T cells were specific for was not determined. Low levels of normalized T-cell clonal expansion were also seen in some patients who did not respond. In partial responders in the 0.1-3.0 mg/kg groups, normalized peripheral clonal expansion was found to be among the lowest, especially among CD8+ T cells.

For sequencing of the TCRbeta CDR3 region, genomic DNA was extracted from the sorted cells. The immunoSEQ Assay was used to sequence the TCRbeta CDR3 regions. TCRdb's version of the immuneACCESS table is confined to in-frame rearrangements and falls short of the full clone set. An unresolved V gene accounts for under half of the shortfall where checked; the remainder is of unknown origin. The sample data list about 77,000 clones, and roughly 91% of these were observed just once. In total, the top ten clones hold about 1.8% of the sample. With regard to this clone: Its target antigen remains unknown. Base quality data are lacking; no much larger clone is found one base away.

CDR1 MDHEN and CDR2 SYDVKM are derived from the germline V gene. V was cut back by 5 bases and J by 1 base, leaving a gap of 2 bases between them. The CDR3 covers 11 residues, taking in both the cysteine and the phenylalanine. This entry keeps only the CDR3 DNA: 33 bases, framed from base 1. Patients with a history of autoimmune disease or receiving systemic immunosuppression were excluded from the trial. In every dose cohort, peripheral blood was drawn for TCR sequencing at baseline, cycle 4 day 1, and cycle 7 day 1. Samples came from an open-label, multicenter, first-in-human phase I dose-escalation trial of ivuxolimab. Adults with locally advanced or metastatic melanoma, renal cell carcinoma, hepatocellular carcinoma or head and neck squamous cell carcinoma were enrolled in the trial. Before TCR sequencing, CD4+ T cells and CD8+ T cells from peripheral blood were sorted into separate populations.

The chain is made from TRBV28 and TRBJ1-2; there is no confident call for the D gene. The material was CD4+ or CD8+ T cells sorted from blood, obtained in a trial of the OX40 agonist ivuxolimab. The TCR sequence derives from an adult with an advanced solid tumor such as melanoma, head and neck, liver or kidney cancer. The CDR3 here reads CASSDNYGYTF. In nucleotides, the sequence is TGTGCCAGCAGTGATAACTATGGCTACACCTTC.